The rows below give T cell receptor beta chains drawn from one sample of a study of blood T cell repertoires in COVID-19. Generated by immunoSEQ multiplex PCR, the TCRdb table keeps only in-frame clones and is missing some. This table has approximately 90,000 clones, 81% appearing once. Material for sequencing was peripheral blood. All receptors derive from an elderly man with active or convalescent COVID-19. The CDR3 runs from the conserved cysteine through the conserved F or W. The D gene is left open where the match is weak. Expanded clones are given a class, and other clones once, few, many or no size at all.

clone_size,d_call,v_call,j_call,cdr3_nt,cdr3_aa
NA,NA,TRBV6-6,TRBJ1-6,TGTGCCAGCAGTTACGGGGCAGGGTACTCACCCCTCCACTTT,CASSYGAGYSPLHF
NA,TRBD1,TRBV6-5,TRBJ1-5,TGTGCCAGCAGTAGGACAGGGGGCTGGGGGCAGCCCCAGCATTTT,CASSRTGGWGQPQHF
NA,NA,TRBV10-3,TRBJ1-5,TGTGCCATCAGTGGGGGGGGAGGGACGAATCAGCCCCAGCATTTT,CAISGGGGTNQPQHF
NA,NA,TRBV29-1,TRBJ2-7,TGCAGCGTTGAGGCCGACAGCTCCTACGAGCAGTACTTC,CSVEADSSYEQYF
NA,NA,TRBV7-2,TRBJ2-7,TGTGCCAGCAGCTTAGTGAGCACCGACGAGCAGTACTTC,CASSLVSTDEQYF
few,NA,TRBV5-1,TRBJ2-2,TGCGCCAGCAGCCCTTCGACTAGTTCCACCGGGGAGCTGTTTTTT,CASSPSTSSTGELFF
NA,TRBD1,TRBV19,TRBJ1-1,TGTGCCAGTAGCAAGACAGGGCACACTGAAGCTTTCTTT,CASSKTGHTEAFF
once,TRBD2,TRBV24-1,TRBJ2-2,TGTGCCACCAGTGATCGGGGGGGGCCGCTGAACACCGGGGAGCTGTTTTTT,CATSDRGGPLNTGELFF
NA,NA,TRBV18,TRBJ2-7,TGTGCCAGCTCACCAGGGGGGGGCTTGTCCTACGAGCAGTACTTC,CASSPGGGLSYEQYF
NA,NA,TRBV7-9,TRBJ2-7,TGTGCCAGCCAATCGGTCTTGAGGGCAACCTACGAGCAGTACTTC,CASQSVLRATYEQYF
NA,NA,TRBV12-5,TRBJ2-5,TGTGCTAGTGGTTTGGAACCAAAGCGAGAGACCCAGTACTTC,CASGLEPKRETQYF
NA,TRBD2,TRBV10-3,TRBJ2-3,TGTGCCATCAGTGAGTCGAGGGTAGCGGGGGCCGTCAGGGATACGCAGTATTTT,CAISESRVAGAVRDTQYF
few,TRBD1,TRBV2,TRBJ2-7,TGTGCCAGCAGGCAATCCGGGGGGACAGGGGGCTACGAGCAGTACTTC,CASRQSGGTGGYEQYF
NA,TRBD1,TRBV5-1,TRBJ1-2,TGCGCCAGCAGCTCCGGGGACAGTAGGTTAAATTCATATGGCTACACCTTC,CASSSGDSRLNSYGYTF
once,TRBD1,TRBV6-6,TRBJ1-2,TGTGCCACGGGTGGGGGACAGGGATACTATGGCTACACCTTC,CATGGGQGYYGYTF
NA,NA,TRBV4-3,TRBJ2-7,TGCGCCAGCAGCCAAGGGGTGACGGGACACTCTTTGGAGCAGTACTTC,CASSQGVTGHSLEQYF
NA,TRBD1,TRBV19,TRBJ1-1,TGTGCCAGCAGAGGGGGACAGGGTCGTGCTGAAGCTTTCTTT,CASRGGQGRAEAFF
NA,NA,TRBV6-2/TRBV6-3,TRBJ1-2,TGTGCCAGCAGTTACGGTACCGGTGAGTCCGCCTTC,CASSYGTGESAF
NA,NA,TRBV7-2,TRBJ2-1,TGTGCCAGCAGCTTAGACAGGGCGACGGGGAATGAGCAGTTCTTC,CASSLDRATGNEQFF
NA,TRBD1,TRBV6-5,TRBJ2-7,TGTGCCAGCAGTTCCCTGGACAGGGGGCTCTACGAGCAGTACTTC,CASSSLDRGLYEQYF
NA,NA,TRBV29-1,TRBJ2-1,TGCAGCGTAGGAGGACTGGGGAATGAGCAGTTCTTC,CSVGGLGNEQFF
NA,TRBD1,TRBV27,TRBJ1-2,TGTGCCAGCACCGGGACAGCCCTGGGTCTCTATGGCTACACCTTC,CASTGTALGLYGYTF
many,NA,TRBV19,TRBJ1-2,TGTGCCAGTACCCCGGGGGGGCCGCAAGCCCACTATGGCTACACCTTC,CASTPGGPQAHYGYTF
NA,TRBD1,TRBV19,TRBJ1-2,TGTGCCAGTAGGGTGGGACAGCGGATGGCTGGCTACACCTTC,CASRVGQRMAGYTF
NA,NA,TRBV7-2,TRBJ1-6,TGTGCCAGCAGCTTAGCACAGGGAGGGTACTCACCCCTCCACTTT,CASSLAQGGYSPLHF
NA,TRBD1,TRBV7-9,TRBJ1-2,TGTGCCAGCCAGCCCCCCCGCGGACAGGCACACTATGGCTACACCTTC,CASQPPRGQAHYGYTF
NA,NA,TRBV12-5,TRBJ1-1,TGTGCTAGTGGCTCCACGACGACAGGCGAAGCTTTCTTT,CASGSTTTGEAFF
NA,TRBD1,TRBV5-1,TRBJ1-2,TGCGCCAGCAGTACAGGGGGCTCTGACTATGGCTACACCTTC,CASSTGGSDYGYTF
NA,TRBD1,TRBV5-1,TRBJ1-2,TGCGCCAGCAGCGGGACAGGGGGGAATCGCGGCTACACCTTC,CASSGTGGNRGYTF
NA,TRBD1,TRBV4-3,TRBJ2-1,TGCGCCAGCAGCCAAGGGGACAGGTACAATGAGCAGTTCTTC,CASSQGDRYNEQFF
few,NA,TRBV5-1,TRBJ1-5,TGCGCCAGCAGCTTGGACCAGGATCAGCCCCAGCATTTT,CASSLDQDQPQHF